The TCR beta chain described here comes from a study of ipilimumab plus nivolumab after autologous stem cell transplantation. As for the study in general: Typical patient got 5 ipilimumab doses and roughly 8 nivolumab doses (median).

This table comes from immunoSEQ multiplex PCR, and its TCRdb copy is limited to in-frame clones, with some not included. The data contain around 12,000 clones, under 80% of them singletons. Turning to this clone: What it recognizes is unknown.

V was pared by 1 base and J by 2 bases, with 12 bases between. In germline, CDR1 is SEHNR, CDR2 FQNEAQ (reference sequence). The CDR3 has 16 amino acids. Whole-study results and caveats: Authors suggest TCR repertoire, Treg phenotype and gut microbiota support further study.

The genes are TRBV7-9 and TRBJ1-3, with TRBD1 as a possible D gene (5 bases). Material: PBMCs, obtained in a trial of ipilimumab plus nivolumab as post-transplant consolidation. The clonotype was recovered from a male donor with multiple myeloma. In DNA, the CDR3 is TGTGCCAGCAGCTTAGGGGTAGGGACTCCTGGAAACACCATATATTTT. Protein product: CASSLGVGTPGNTIYF. The full variable domain, in which reference TRBV7-9 and TRBJ1-3 provide the parts outside the CDR3, is DTGVSQNPRHKITKRGQNVTFRCDPISEHNRLYWYRQTLGQGPEFLTYFQNEAQLEKSRLLSDRFSAERPKGSFSTLEIQRTEQGDSAMYLCASSLGVGTPGNTIYFGEGSWLTVV.